The 27 T cell receptor beta chains below all came from one sample that was sequenced in a study of T cell repertoires in cytomegalovirus infection. In TCRdb, the reads were re-called with MiXCR into one record per CDR3 protein. The sample holds about 47,000 distinct CDR3 sequences; around 21% are singletons and the top ten take 53%. These receptors have no known antigen. Sample: CD8+ T cells from cultured PBMCs, taken from culture after CMV antigen stimulation. These receptors were obtained from a human donor in good health (CMV status not recorded). Some clones in this sample may be carry-over from other donors' samples.

This clonotype was seen more than once but under ten times. The rearrangement joins TRBV11-2 to TRBJ1-2; 8 bases are shared with TRBD1. Germline CDR1 is SGHAT and CDR2 is FQNNGV. The CDR3 is 14 residues long. With 5 bases clipped from V and 2 bases from J, the junction kept 4 bases outside the gene matches. The CDR3 is CASSHRDRNYGYTF. CDR3 bases: TGTGCCAGCAGCCACCGGGACAGGAACTATGGCTACACCTTC.

This clonotype was seen at least ten times. The rearrangement links TRBV7-9 to TRBJ2-2; no reliable D call. Germline-derived CDR1 and CDR2 are SEHNR and FQNEAQ (reference sequence). This CDR3 is built from 15 residues. With 3 bases removed from V and 3 bases from J, the gap between germline ends came to 11 bases. The CDR3 DNA reads TGTGCCAGCAGCTTTCCCTCGCGAGACACCGGGGAGCTGTTTTTT. Protein: CASSFPSRDTGELFF.

For this clonotype: A much larger clone differs from this one at a single base, so this may be a read error. The chain recombines TRBV4-3 with TRBJ2-3, with a tentative D call TRBD2 (5 bases). Per the germline V gene, CDR1 is LGHNA and CDR2 is YSLEER. V lost 0 bases to trimming and J lost 5 bases, with 6 bases between them. The length of the CDR3 is 13 residues. CDR3 bases: TGCGCCAGCAGCCAAGATCGGGAAGATACGCAGTATTTT. It specifies CASSQDREDTQYF.

This chain uses TRBV6-5 with TRBJ1-6; weak D call: TRBD1 (6 bases). The CDR3 consists of 17 residues. CDR1 is MNHEY, CDR2 SVGAGI, per germline. Trimming took 3 bases from V and 10 from J, leaving 22 bases between them. CDR3 residues: CASSYPKGGGLDSPLHF. The CDR3 coding sequence is TGTGCCAGCAGTTATCCGAAAGGGGGAGGGTTAGACTCACCCCTCCACTTT.

This clonotype was detected only a few times. The chain couples TRBV6-1 to TRBJ2-7; 12 bases align to TRBD2. Germline CDR1 reads MNHNS; CDR2 reads SASEGT. V dropped 4 bases and J dropped 0; count of bases not matched to a gene: 7. The CDR3 loop spans 17 amino acids. CDR3 amino acids: CASSGWTSGATSYEQYF. The CDR3 DNA is TGTGCCAGCAGTGGGTGGACTAGCGGGGCCACCTCCTACGAGCAGTACTTC.

The sample holds many counts of this clonotype. This chain uses TRBV6-2 or TRBV6-3 with TRBJ2-3; the D gene is possibly TRBD2 (6 bases). The CDR3 is made up of 14 amino acids. Trimming took 5 bases from V and 2 from J, leaving 11 bases between them. The germline V gene has CDR1 MNHEY and CDR2 SVGEGT. The CDR3 region is CASSPGTFTDTQYF. Written as DNA, the CDR3 is TGTGCCAGCAGTCCGGGGACTTTCACAGATACGCAGTATTTT.

This clonotype was observed a handful of times. The chain has TRBV29-1 and TRBJ2-7; TRBD1 aligns across 8 bases. Germline lookup yields CDR1 SQVTM and CDR2 ANQGSEA. The ends lost 5 bases at V and 0 bases at J; junction bases unmatched: 3. The CDR3 contains 13 residues. The CDR3 region has the DNA TGCAGCGTTTACAGGGGGAGCTCCTACGAGCAGTACTTC. It translates to CSVYRGSSYEQYF.

This clonotype came up many times. The chain links TRBV4-1 to TRBJ1-5, with D hard to call. With 0 bases removed from V and 3 bases from J, the gap between germline ends came to 15 bases. Germline lookup yields CDR1 MGHRA and CDR2 YSYEKL. CDR3 size: 17 residues. The CDR3 DNA follows: TGCGCCAGCAGCCAAGAGTGGCCACTACCTATCAATCAGCCCCAGCATTTT. It encodes CASSQEWPLPINQPQHF.

This clonotype was picked up many times. The chain carries TRBV11-3 and TRBJ2-7; possibly TRBD1 or TRBD2 for D (6 bases each). Germline V gene sequence: CDR1 SGHNT, CDR2 YENEEA. Trimming took off 5 bases at V and 2 bases at J, with 13 bases between the two ends. CDR3 length: 14 amino acids. Here the CDR3 DNA reads TGTGCCAGCAGCCCGAAGAGGGGGGCCTACGAGCAGTACTTC. This translates into CASSPKRGAYEQYF.

This clonotype has more than one count but fewer than ten. This sequence joins TRBV5-6 and TRBJ2-1; no definite D call. V lost 5 bases to trimming and J lost 0 bases, with 21 bases between them. CDR1 is SGHDT and CDR2 is YYEEEE in the germline V gene. This CDR3 contains 18 residues. Here the CDR3 DNA reads TGTGCCAGCAGTTCCACTGGACGGATCTTGAGCTCCTACAATGAGCAGTTCTTC. Protein product: CASSSTGRILSSYNEQFF.

In its sample, this clonotype was seen many times. The V gene is TRBV7-9, the J gene TRBJ1-5; no clear D gene. V was shortened by 5 bases and J by 3 bases, with 11 bases between the two germline ends. Germline loops: CDR1 SEHNR, CDR2 FQNEAQ (reference sequence). The CDR3 length is 14 residues. The CDR3 is CASSHSEFNQPQHF. CDR3 DNA: TGTGCCAGCAGCCACAGTGAATTCAATCAGCCCCAGCATTTT.

At least ten counts were recorded for this clonotype. The chain is built from TRBV28 and TRBJ1-2, with 8 positions matching TRBD1. Germline CDR1 reads MDHEN; CDR2 reads SYDVKM. The ends lost 5 bases at V and 4 bases at J; junction bases unmatched: 12. This CDR3 is 16 amino acids long. As DNA, the CDR3 is TGTGCCAGCAGTCCTCGGACAGGGCGCGTTGGCTATGGCTACACCTTC. Encoded protein: CASSPRTGRVGYGYTF.

As concerns this clonotype: A clone one base away is much larger, so this may be a read error. The chain links TRBV6-2 or TRBV6-3 to TRBJ2-2; the D is unclear. The CDR3 sequence is 11 residues long. Germline-derived CDR1 and CDR2 are MNHEY and SVGEGT. The CDR3 protein is CVTRGTGELFF. CDR3 sequence (DNA): TGTGTCACCCGAGGTACCGGGGAGCTGTTTTTT.

The V call is TRBV24-1, the J call TRBJ1-5; D unclear. Germline loops: CDR1 KGHDR, CDR2 SFDVKD. Trimming removed 3 bases from V and 0 bases from J, with 14 bases in between. The CDR3 has 17 amino acids. CDR3 nucleotide sequence: TGTGCCACCAGTGATCCCATACCCCGGGATAGCAATCAGCCCCAGCATTTT. It is translated as CATSDPIPRDSNQPQHF.

Remarks on this clonotype: Just one base apart from a much larger clone, this may be a read error. For the CDR3, the DNA is TGTGCCAGCAGCGTAGCGGGAGGGCCGAGAACTGAGCAGTTCTTC. Protein: CASSVAGGPRTEQFF. J is TRBJ2-1 and V is TRBV7-4, with TRBD2 identical over 11 bases. This CDR3 is built from 15 residues. Germline V gene sequence: CDR1 SGHVT, CDR2 SQSDAQ. Full variable domain (rest looked up from reference TRBV7-4 and TRBJ2-1): GAGVSQSPRYKVAKRGRDVALRCDSISGHVTLYWYRQTLGQGSEVLTYSQSDAQRDKSGRPSGRFSAERPERSVSTLKIQRTEQGDSAVYLCASSVAGGPRTEQFFGPGTRLTVL.

To note about this clonotype: With a much larger clone just one base away, this may be a read error. The genes are TRBV29-1 and TRBJ1-3; D is perhaps TRBD1 (6 bases). Looked up from germline, CDR1 is SQVTM and CDR2 is ANQGSEA. V lost 1 base and J lost 2, with 9 bases in between. CDR3 size: 14 residues. For the CDR3, the DNA is TGCAGCGTTGAAGTCGGGACAACTGGAAACACCATATATTTT. Its translation: CSVEVGTTGNTIYF.

This clonotype has more than one count but fewer than ten. The chain employs TRBV2 and TRBJ2-2; D may be TRBD2 (5 bases). V gave up 0 bases and J gave up 5 bases, with 7 bases separating them. This CDR3 is 14 amino acids long. The germline gives CDR1 SNHLY, CDR2 FYNNEI. The DNA for the CDR3 is TGTGCCAGCAGTGAAGCGACGGGGACCGGGGAGCTGTTTTTT. This encodes CASSEATGTGELFF.

This clonotype was detected a few times. The rearrangement links TRBV11-3 to TRBJ2-3; 10 nucleotides align to TRBD2. The CDR3 is 16 residues long. The germline V gene encodes CDR1 SGHNT and CDR2 YENEEA. The trim removed 5 bases at V and 1 base at J, leaving 6 bases unmatched. Here the CDR3 reads CASSRRSGRGTDTQYF. The CDR3 nucleotides are TGTGCCAGCAGCCGAAGGAGCGGGAGGGGCACAGATACGCAGTATTTT.

In this sample, this clonotype turned up many times. The V and J genes are TRBV7-2 and TRBJ2-7; 10 bases are a match to TRBD1. Trimming removed 5 bases from V and 1 base from J; junction bases left unmatched: 5. CDR3 length: 15 amino acids. Germline CDR1 reads SGHTA; CDR2 reads FQGNSA. The CDR3 reads CASSRGTGASYEQYF. The CDR3 DNA sequence: TGTGCCAGCAGCCGCGGGACAGGGGCTTCCTACGAGCAGTACTTC.

This clonotype appeared a few times. The V and J genes are TRBV5-1 and TRBJ1-6; D remains unclear. The germline V and J ends were trimmed by 0 bases and 8 bases, with 6 bases remaining between them. Germline CDR1 is SGHRS and CDR2 is YFSETQ. The CDR3 is 13 amino acids. CDR3 coding DNA: TGCGCCAGCAGCTTGGCCCTTGATTCACCCCTCCACTTT. Translating gives CASSLALDSPLHF.

This clonotype rates as medium-sized. The V and J genes are TRBV7-2 and TRBJ2-7; D remains ambiguous. The CDR3 covers 13 residues. V lost 1 base and J 5 bases, leaving 9 bases between the germline ends. In germline, CDR1 is SGHTA, CDR2 FQGNSA. This CDR3 is CASSLVLRDEQYF. The CDR3 region has the DNA TGTGCCAGCAGCTTAGTGTTGAGAGACGAGCAGTACTTC.

This clonotype was picked up a small number of times. The gene calls are TRBV11-1 and TRBJ2-1; the match to TRBD1 covers 7 bases. CDR3 size: 14 residues. The junction had 4 bases not matched to a gene; V was cut back by 5 bases and J by 3 bases. Germline CDR1 reads SGHAT; CDR2 reads FQDESV (reference sequence). The DNA of the CDR3 is TGTGCCAGCAGCCACAGGGGCAACTACAATGAGCAGTTCTTC. Protein: CASSHRGNYNEQFF.

A word on this clonotype: A much more abundant neighbour one base away suggests this may be a read error. The chain employs TRBV7-6 and TRBJ2-4, with a weak D call TRBD2 (6 bases). The CDR3 totals 12 residues. Per the germline V gene, CDR1 is SGHVS and CDR2 is FNYEAQ. The CDR3 DNA follows: TGTGCCAGCCGCTTAGGTGGGACTGGCTGGTACTTC. As protein: CASRLGGTGWYF. The complete variable domain, with remaining parts taken from reference TRBV7-6 and TRBJ2-4, reads GAGVSQSPRYKVTKRGQDVALRCDPISGHVSLYWYRQALGQGPEFLTYFNYEAQQDKSGLPNDRFSAERPEGSISTLTIQRTEQRDSAMYRCASRLGGTGWYFGAGTRLSVL.

This clonotype was recorded many times. The gene calls are TRBV7-9 and TRBJ1-5, with TRBD1 matching over 9 bases. Germline V gene lookup returns CDR1 SEHNR and CDR2 FQNEAQ (reference sequence). Losses at the gene ends were 1 base for V and 2 bases for J; bases not matched to a gene: 6. The CDR3 contains 17 residues. The CDR3 is CASSLGGTGMGNQPQHF. The CDR3 DNA reads as TGTGCCAGCAGCTTAGGGGGGACAGGGATGGGCAATCAGCCCCAGCATTTT. Using reference TRBV7-9 and TRBJ1-5 for the parts outside the CDR3, the full variable domain is DTGVSQNPRHKITKRGQNVTFRCDPISEHNRLYWYRQTLGQGPEFLTYFQNEAQLEKSRLLSDRFSAERPKGSFSTLEIQRTEQGDSAMYLCASSLGGTGMGNQPQHFGDGTRLSIL.

This clonotype was counted a few times. The chain links TRBV20-1 to TRBJ1-6; D gene unclear. Trimming took 5 bases from V and 6 from J, leaving 17 bases between them. Germline CDR1 DFQATT, CDR2 SNEGSKA (reference sequence). The CDR3 has 15 amino acids. The CDR3 coding sequence is TGCAGTGCTCAAAGCACAATTAAGACTAATTCACCCCTCCACTTT. Protein product: CSAQSTIKTNSPLHF.

This clonotype was recorded at least ten times. J is TRBJ1-1 and V is TRBV19; the D is unclear. V lost 4 bases, J lost 4 bases, and 10 bases lay in between. The CDR3 is made up of 13 amino acids. The germline gives CDR1 LNHDA, CDR2 SQIVND (reference sequence). CDR3 sequence: CASSTNTGTEAFF. The CDR3 DNA is TGTGCCAGTAGTACCAATACTGGCACTGAAGCTTTCTTT.

This clonotype was recorded at least ten times. In DNA, the CDR3 is TGTGCCAGCAGCTTAGGCGGGGCCCCTGGTGATACGCAGTATTTT. Amino acid sequence: CASSLGGAPGDTQYF. This sequence joins TRBV7-6 and TRBJ2-3; maybe TRBD2 (6 bases). Germline lookup yields CDR1 SGHVS and CDR2 FNYEAQ. The length of the CDR3 is 15 residues. Trimming removed 1 base at V and 6 bases at J, with 14 bases between. Filled out from reference TRBV7-6 and TRBJ2-3, the complete variable domain reads GAGVSQSPRYKVTKRGQDVALRCDPISGHVSLYWYRQALGQGPEFLTYFNYEAQQDKSGLPNDRFSAERPEGSISTLTIQRTEQRDSAMYRCASSLGGAPGDTQYFGPGTRLTVL.